This paragraph reports one T cell receptor beta chain. The antigen is undetermined. The data derive from a study of cytomegalovirus exposure and HLA in healthy donors. Points from the study as a whole: Per a prior analysis, the majority of TCR beta V segments were productive roughly 90% or roughly 30% of the time. Across donors, presence/absence analyses took sequencing depth to be roughly uniform.

Healthy bone marrow donors made up the cohort. With 60 Vbeta and 13 Jbeta primers, the PCR was carried out. As processed by the authors: Unique TCR beta chains totaled some 80 million in a later count, with around 12 million of them shared. Profiling relied on immunoSEQ multiplex PCR, and the TCRdb table lists in-frame clones only, not all of them. For V, J and clone size, that table is used; D and trimming come from the DNA. The sample includes roughly 160,000 clones, roughly 83% of them seen just once. Sequenced input: PBMCs. The sequence derives from a boy under 10 years old in good health and CMV-seronegative.

The chain's CDR3 is CASSLDKWDRYTGELFF. The CDR3 DNA reads as TGTGCCAGCAGCTTAGATAAATGGGACAGATACACCGGGGAGCTGTTTTTT. The chain joins TRBV11-2 to TRBJ2-2; 7 positions agree with TRBD1. CDR1 SGHAT and CDR2 FQNNGV come from the germline V gene. Trimming took 0 bases from V and 3 from J; bases not matched to a gene: 7. The CDR3 has 17 amino acids. The full variable domain, with the rest looked up from reference TRBV11-2 and TRBJ2-2, is EAGVAQSPRYKIIEKRQSVAFWCNPISGHATLYWYQQILGQGPKLLIQFQNNGVVDDSQLPKDRFSAERLKGVDSTLKIQPAKLEDSAVYLCASSLDKWDRYTGELFFGEGSRLTVL.